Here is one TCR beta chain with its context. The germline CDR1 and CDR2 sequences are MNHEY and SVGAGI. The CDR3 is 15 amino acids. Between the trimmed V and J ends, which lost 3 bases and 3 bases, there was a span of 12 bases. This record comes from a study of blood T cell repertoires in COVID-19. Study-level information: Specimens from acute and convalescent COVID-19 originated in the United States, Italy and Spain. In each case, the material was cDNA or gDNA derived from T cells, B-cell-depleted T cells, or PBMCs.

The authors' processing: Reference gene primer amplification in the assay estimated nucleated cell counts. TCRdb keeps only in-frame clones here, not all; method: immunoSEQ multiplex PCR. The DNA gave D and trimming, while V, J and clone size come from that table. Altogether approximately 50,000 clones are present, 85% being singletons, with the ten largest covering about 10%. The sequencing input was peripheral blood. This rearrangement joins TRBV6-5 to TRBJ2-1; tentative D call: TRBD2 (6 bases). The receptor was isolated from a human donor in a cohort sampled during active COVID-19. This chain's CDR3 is CASSYRGKGYNEQFF. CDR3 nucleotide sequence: TGTGCCAGCAGTTATCGGGGGAAAGGCTACAATGAGCAGTTCTTC.